This section outlines one TCR beta chain sequence together with its context. Its antigen is still unknown. V was cut by 4 bases and J by 4 bases, with 16 bases left in between. The CDR3 extends over 15 amino acids. Germline V gene lookup returns CDR1 MDHEN and CDR2 SYDVKM. The source of the sample is a study of early T cells in non-severe SARS-CoV-2 infection. Study background: It was bulk RNA from unsorted whole blood that was sequenced, and the chains were unpaired. Study-level findings and limits: The VDJdb matching leaned toward anti-spike CD8 responses and overlooked private and CD4 specificities.

Each cDNA molecule carried a unique molecular identifier. Each CDR3 protein gets one entry after TCRdb re-called the 5' RACE reads with MiXCR. The sample carries tens of thousands of distinct CDR3 sequences, approximately 15% recorded once. The rearrangement joins TRBV28 to TRBJ1-1; no reliable D call. This receptor was identified in an adult who was a healthcare worker with PCR-confirmed SARS-CoV-2 infection or an uninfected control (not recorded which). This material consisted of whole blood, taken at baseline. As DNA, the CDR3 is TGTGCCAGCAGTTCCTCCTTCCCGGGAGGCACTGAAGCTTTCTTT. This sequence encodes CASSSSFPGGTEAFF.